A selection of T cell receptor beta chains follows, all from one sample in a study of cytomegalovirus exposure and HLA in healthy donors. Repertoires were generated with immunoSEQ multiplex PCR, while TCRdb's copy carries only in-frame clones and drops some. This sample carries some 310,000 clones, around 90% of them seen once, and the ten largest clones take roughly 0.96%. What was sequenced was PBMCs. The receptor set was obtained from a man aged 25 to 40 in good health and CMV-seronegative. CDR3s include the opening cysteine and the closing phenylalanine or tryptophan. Rows may omit the clone size; those that give it use once, few, many or a size class.

j_gene: TRBJ1-2; abundance: -; v_gene: TRBV6-6; CDR3aa: CASSYLASKGYGYTF
j_gene: TRBJ1-2; abundance: -; v_gene: TRBV6-5; CDR3aa: CASIGTGRYGYTF
j_gene: TRBJ2-1; abundance: -; v_gene: TRBV5-4; CDR3aa: CASSPTGDEQFF
j_gene: TRBJ1-1; abundance: -; v_gene: TRBV10-3; CDR3aa: CAISDSNLRQSEAFF
j_gene: TRBJ2-7; abundance: -; v_gene: TRBV7-9; CDR3aa: CASSLLAGAYEQYF
j_gene: TRBJ2-1; abundance: -; v_gene: TRBV11-2; CDR3aa: CASSTGTSRTYNEQFF
j_gene: TRBJ1-4; abundance: -; v_gene: TRBV4-2; CDR3aa: CASSFGTVKEKLFF
j_gene: TRBJ1-2; abundance: -; v_gene: TRBV28; CDR3aa: CASRTAGTGGDYGYTF
j_gene: TRBJ1-4; abundance: once; v_gene: TRBV10-2; CDR3aa: CASRDFGEKLFF
j_gene: TRBJ2-5; abundance: -; v_gene: TRBV19; CDR3aa: CASRDRGRETQYF
j_gene: TRBJ1-1; abundance: -; v_gene: TRBV9; CDR3aa: CASSAIGQEAFF
j_gene: TRBJ2-2; abundance: few; v_gene: TRBV6-4; CDR3aa: CASSTMGGNTGELFF
j_gene: TRBJ1-5; abundance: -; v_gene: TRBV4-2; CDR3aa: CASSHSSNQPQHF
j_gene: TRBJ2-3; abundance: -; v_gene: TRBV14; CDR3aa: CASSQVGGGAVDTQYF
j_gene: TRBJ2-3; abundance: -; v_gene: TRBV18; CDR3aa: CASSLKTGAITDTQYF
j_gene: TRBJ1-6; abundance: -; v_gene: TRBV4-3; CDR3aa: CASSQEPQGVSSYNSPLHF
j_gene: TRBJ2-7; abundance: -; v_gene: TRBV9; CDR3aa: CASSVGGTITYEQYF
j_gene: TRBJ2-7; abundance: -; v_gene: TRBV10-3; CDR3aa: CAISGTGTPTYEQYF
j_gene: TRBJ1-6; abundance: -; v_gene: TRBV6-1; CDR3aa: CASSDLTGYSSPLHF
j_gene: TRBJ2-2; abundance: -; v_gene: TRBV5-5; CDR3aa: CASSLLRGNTGELFF
j_gene: TRBJ1-3; abundance: -; v_gene: TRBV29-1; CDR3aa: CSVGQGAGNTIYF
j_gene: TRBJ2-7; abundance: -; v_gene: TRBV9; CDR3aa: CASSLGHGTYEQYF
j_gene: TRBJ2-7; abundance: -; v_gene: TRBV18; CDR3aa: CASSPSGTGYIGEQYF
j_gene: TRBJ2-1; abundance: -; v_gene: TRBV27; CDR3aa: CASSSRTSGGTGVGRPYNEQFF
j_gene: TRBJ2-1; abundance: -; v_gene: TRBV11-3; CDR3aa: CASSLDFGAYNEQFF
j_gene: TRBJ2-7; abundance: -; v_gene: TRBV27; CDR3aa: CASSLDRTYEQYF
j_gene: TRBJ1-2; abundance: once; v_gene: TRBV19; CDR3aa: CASSMGRASGYTF